This entry features one T cell receptor beta chain sequence. Its cognate antigen is unknown. The data were obtained in a study of blood T cells in healthy people across ages. Study in general: With template switching, about one barcoded beta molecule was captured per two T cells. The study, taken as a whole, reports: Higher naive T cell percentage went strongly together with higher TCR beta diversity.

Together with a sample-barcoded 5' primer, a J-beta primer mix was included in a second PCR lasting about 7 to 11 cycles. TCRdb used MiXCR to reprocess the 5' RACE reads, holding one entry per CDR3 protein. Counted here are 650,000 to 1,000,000 distinct CDR3 sequences, less than 60% occurring once; the ten biggest clones make up roughly 18%. Germline values: CDR1 SGHDT, CDR2 YYEEEE. The CDR3 is 17 amino acids. V lost 6 bases, J lost 1 base, and 14 bases stayed unmatched. The source is a man at least 80 years old in good health. This rearrangement joins TRBV5-6 to TRBJ2-7; 9 positions agree with TRBD2. Sequences were obtained from blood. The CDR3 coding sequence is TGTGCCAGCACCCCCTGGGGCGGGAGGGCCACATCCTACGAGCAGTACTTC. This gives the protein CASTPWGGRATSYEQYF. The full variable domain, with the rest looked up from reference TRBV5-6 and TRBJ2-7, is DAGVTQSPTHLIKTRGQQVTLRCSPKSGHDTVSWYQQALGQGPQFIFQYYEEEERQRGNFPDRFSGHQFPNYSSELNVNALLLGDSALYLCASTPWGGRATSYEQYFGPGTRLTVT.